Shown below are 23 T cell receptor beta chains from a single sample sequenced in a study of blood T cell repertoires in COVID-19. Some clones are missing from TCRdb's copy, which holds only in-frame ones; the method was immunoSEQ multiplex PCR. The sample lists more than 250,000 clones; around 89% were seen once. The sample taken for sequencing was PBMCs or T cells enriched from blood (not recorded which). Receptors originate from a woman between 40 and 50 years old with acute COVID-19.

The chain employs TRBV19 and TRBJ1-2; 7 bases map to TRBD1. With 8 bases clipped from V and 4 bases from J, the junction kept 10 bases outside the gene matches. Germline V gene sequence: CDR1 LNHDA, CDR2 SQIVND (reference sequence). There are 14 residues in the CDR3. Here the CDR3 reads CASQDGDSFYGYTF. In nucleotides, the CDR3 is TGTGCCAGTCAAGATGGGGACAGCTTCTATGGCTACACCTTC.

The rearrangement uses TRBV30 and TRBJ1-3; tentative D call: TRBD1 (5 bases). The germline gives CDR1 GTSNPN, CDR2 SVGIG (reference sequence). This CDR3 is built from 17 residues. V lost 0 bases to trimming and J lost 0 bases, with 15 bases between them. CDR3 sequence (DNA): TGTGCCTGGAGTGTAAGGGGTCGGCAGTCCTCTGGAAACACCATATATTTT. It is translated as CAWSVRGRQSSGNTIYF. Using reference TRBV30 and TRBJ1-3 for the parts outside the CDR3, the full variable domain is SQTIHQWPATLVQPVGSPLSLECTVEGTSNPNLYWYRQAAGRGLQLLFYSVGIGQISSEVPQNLSASRPQDRQFILSSKKLLLSDSGFYLCAWSVRGRQSSGNTIYFGEGSWLTVV.

The CDR3 nucleotides read TGTGCCATCAGTGAGTCGGGGAAGGGGCAGCCCCAGCATTTT. This encodes CAISESGKGQPQHF. The chain couples TRBV10-3 to TRBJ1-5, with D perhaps matching TRBD1 (5 bases). Between the trimmed V and J ends, which lost 0 bases and 7 bases, there was a span of 10 bases. The CDR3 runs 14 residues. Germline V gives CDR1 ENHRY, CDR2 SYGVKD.

J is TRBJ2-2 and V is TRBV6-6; 8 bases line up with TRBD1. The CDR3 sequence is 16 residues long. V lost 6 bases, J lost 4 bases, and 10 bases stayed unmatched. The V gene's germline CDR1 is MNHNY and CDR2 SVGAGI (reference sequence). CDR3 in DNA: TGTGCCAGCAGCCATCGCGGACAGGGAGGCACCGGGGAGCTGTTTTTT. Translating gives CASSHRGQGGTGELFF.

The chain uses TRBV4-1 and TRBJ1-3; the D is unclear. Germline values: CDR1 MGHRA, CDR2 YSYEKL. Trimming removed 2 bases from V and 2 bases from J, with 4 bases in between. CDR3 length: 13 residues. The CDR3 nucleotides are TGCGCCAGCAGCCAACAGGCTGGAAACACCATATATTTT. This codes for CASSQQAGNTIYF.

The rearrangement links TRBV11-2 to TRBJ2-1; TRBD1 matches at 9 bases. CDR1 is SGHAT, CDR2 FQNNGV, per germline. Trimming at V came to 1 base and at J to 8 bases, leaving 6 bases not matched to a gene. The CDR3 length is 15 residues. CDR3 amino acids: CASSLGTGVGDEQFF. As DNA, the CDR3 is TGTGCCAGCAGCTTAGGGACAGGGGTAGGAGATGAGCAGTTCTTC.

The CDR3 loop reads CASSVPGGTDGYTF. The CDR3, as DNA: TGTGCCAGCAGTGTCCCAGGGGGCACGGATGGCTACACCTTC. The J gene is TRBJ1-2, the V gene TRBV28, with 8 positions matching TRBD1. J gave up 6 bases and V 5 bases, and 8 bases lay outside the gene matches. CDR1 is MDHEN, CDR2 SYDVKM, per germline. This CDR3 contains 14 residues.

The chain links TRBV7-9 to TRBJ1-2; D is ambiguous. This CDR3 is built from 12 residues. Between the trimmed V and J ends, which lost 3 bases and 0 bases, there was a span of 2 bases. Germline CDR1 is SEHNR and CDR2 is FQNEAQ (reference sequence). CDR3 in DNA: TGTGCCAGCAGCTTCTCTAACTATGGCTACACCTTC. Protein sequence: CASSFSNYGYTF.

The rearrangement links TRBV9 to TRBJ2-3, with 7 bases aligning to TRBD2. CDR1 and CDR2 from the germline V gene are SGDLS and YYNGEE. V was clipped by 2 bases and J by 2 bases; unmatched bases: 5. This CDR3 contains 15 residues. The CDR3 protein is CASSVEERDTDTQYF. The CDR3 DNA is TGTGCCAGCAGCGTGGAGGAGCGGGACACAGATACGCAGTATTTT.

V gene TRBV15 combines with J gene TRBJ2-5; the D gene is possibly TRBD2 (6 bases). V lost 0 bases, J lost 5 bases, and 13 bases lay in between. Germline V gene lookup returns CDR1 LNHNV and CDR2 YYDKDF (reference sequence). The length of the CDR3 is 15 residues. The DNA of the CDR3 is TGTGCCACCAGCAGAGATTTACTAGCTAGGGAGACCCAGTACTTC. This codes for CATSRDLLARETQYF. The full variable domain, in which reference TRBV15 and TRBJ2-5 provide the parts outside the CDR3, is DAMVIQNPRYQVTQFGKPVTLSCSQTLNHNVMYWYQQKSSQAPKLLFHYYDKDFNNEADTPDNFQSRRPNTSFCFLDIRSPGLGDTAMYLCATSRDLLARETQYFGPGTRLLVL.

This rearrangement joins TRBV2 to TRBJ1-1, with D hard to call. This CDR3 comprises 15 residues. Germline-derived CDR1 and CDR2 are SNHLY and FYNNEI. Trimming shortened V by 7 bases and J by 0 bases, and 15 bases separated the two germline ends. The CDR3 sequence: CASTGGLLMNTEAFF. CDR3 in DNA: TGTGCCAGCACCGGAGGCTTACTCATGAACACTGAAGCTTTCTTT.

The V gene is TRBV7-2, the J gene TRBJ1-1, with D possibly being TRBD1 (6 bases). Trimming removed 1 base at V and 6 bases at J, with 12 bases between. This CDR3 region has 14 residues. The germline CDR1 and CDR2 sequences are SGHTA and FQGNSA. The CDR3 loop reads CASSLEQGRSEAFF. The CDR3, as DNA: TGTGCCAGCAGCTTAGAACAGGGACGCTCTGAAGCTTTCTTT.

The chain uses TRBV18 and TRBJ1-1, with 10 bases lining up with TRBD1. The CDR3 sequence is 16 residues long. CDR1 and CDR2 from the germline V gene are KGHSH and LQKENI. V trimming: 2 bases; J trimming: 1 base; junction bases outside the gene matches: 4. The CDR3 DNA is TGTGCCAGCTCACCATCGACAGGGGGCGCGAACACTGAAGCTTTCTTT. Protein: CASSPSTGGANTEAFF.

This chain uses TRBV5-4 with TRBJ1-4; 12 bases fit TRBD1. Germline CDR1 is SGHNT and CDR2 is YYREEE (reference sequence). The junction had 10 bases not matched to a gene; V was cut back by 3 bases and J by 7 bases. This CDR3 comprises 17 residues. CDR3 residues: CASSSSRDRGRSEKLFF. DNA of the CDR3: TGTGCCAGCAGCTCGTCCCGGGACAGGGGGCGGAGTGAAAAACTGTTTTTT.

The count of this clone is one. This chain connects TRBV11-2 to TRBJ2-2; a weak D match, TRBD1 (6 bases). This CDR3 region has 16 residues. Per the germline V gene, CDR1 is SGHAT and CDR2 is FQNNGV. Trimming shortened V by 5 bases and J by 0 bases, and 13 bases separated the two germline ends. CDR3 coding DNA: TGTGCCAGCAGCGGTCGACAGGTGACGAACACCGGGGAGCTGTTTTTT. Protein sequence: CASSGRQVTNTGELFF.

The chain employs TRBV18 and TRBJ1-4; 8 nucleotides align to TRBD1. Unmatched junction bases numbered 4, after V lost 3 bases and J lost 4 bases. The CDR3 has 15 amino acids. CDR1 KGHSH and CDR2 LQKENI come from the germline V gene. The CDR3 DNA reads TGTGCCAGCTCACCGGGACAGGCCTTTAATGAAAAACTGTTTTTT. This encodes CASSPGQAFNEKLFF.

This clone has only one observation. The chain is built from TRBV28 and TRBJ1-1, with D maybe TRBD1 (6 bases). The CDR3 consists of 15 residues. Germline CDR1 reads MDHEN; CDR2 reads SYDVKM. Trimming took 4 bases from V and 1 from J, leaving 13 bases between them. CDR3 protein: CASSSPGTRNTEAFF. CDR3 DNA: TGTGCCAGCAGTTCACCCGGGACAAGGAACACTGAAGCTTTCTTT.

The gene calls are TRBV7-3 and TRBJ2-3; TRBD2 matches 8 bases. Germline values: CDR1 SGHTA, CDR2 FQGTGA. Trimming cost V 2 bases and J 5 bases; bases outside gene matches: 3. The CDR3 runs 14 residues. In DNA form, the CDR3 reads TGTGCCAGCAGCTTAGGACTAGCCGAAGATACGCAGTATTTT. Its translation is CASSLGLAEDTQYF.

The chain joins TRBV6-5 to TRBJ1-5, with a weak D call TRBD1 (5 bases). Germline V gene sequence: CDR1 MNHEY, CDR2 SVGAGI. This CDR3 is built from 15 residues. The V and J ends lost 2 bases and 6 bases respectively, with 14 bases between them. In nucleotides, the CDR3 is TGTGCCAGCAGTTACCGTTGGGGGGTAGGTCAGCCCCAGCATTTT. Translated: CASSYRWGVGQPQHF.

The J gene is TRBJ1-1, the V gene TRBV10-2, with unresolved D. The germline CDR1 and CDR2 sequences are WSHSY and SAAADI. The V end was cut by 4 bases, the J end by 0 bases, with 6 bases between. CDR3 length: 13 residues. CDR3 protein: CASSVGVNTEAFF. DNA for the CDR3: TGCGCCAGCAGTGTCGGTGTGAACACTGAAGCTTTCTTT.

The V gene is TRBV29-1, the J gene TRBJ1-2; D call uncertain. The ends were cut back, 0 bases at V and 2 bases at J, with 10 bases in the middle. The germline V gene has CDR1 SQVTM and CDR2 ANQGSEA. The CDR3 has 14 residues. The CDR3 region is CSVEDFSVNYGYTF. DNA for the CDR3: TGCAGCGTTGAAGATTTTTCTGTCAACTATGGCTACACCTTC. The full variable domain, with the rest looked up from reference TRBV29-1 and TRBJ1-2, is SAVISQKPSRDICQRGTSLTIQCQVDSQVTMMFWYRQQPGQSLTLIATANQGSEATYESGFVIDKFPISRPNLTFSTLTVSNMSPEDSSIYLCSVEDFSVNYGYTFGSGTRLTVV.

The rearrangement links TRBV5-4 to TRBJ1-4; weak D call: TRBD1 (6 bases). The CDR3 extends over 15 amino acids. Trimming removed 1 base from V and 5 bases from J, with 12 bases in between. The germline gives CDR1 SGHNT, CDR2 YYREEE (reference sequence). CDR3 in amino acids: CASSLWSRGNEKLFF. CDR3 nucleotide sequence: TGTGCCAGCAGCTTGTGGTCCAGGGGCAATGAAAAACTGTTTTTT.

The chain has TRBV5-1 and TRBJ2-2; 16 positions match TRBD2. The CDR3 contains 17 residues. The V and J ends lost 2 bases and 5 bases, in that order; junction bases with no gene match: 3. Germline CDR1 and CDR2: SGHRS and YFSETQ. As DNA, the CDR3 is TGCGCCAGCAGCTTACAGGGACTAGCGGGAGGGACCGGGGAGCTGTTTTTT. This translates into CASSLQGLAGGTGELFF. The full variable domain, its missing parts supplied by reference TRBV5-1 and TRBJ2-2, is KAGVTQTPRYLIKTRGQQVTLSCSPISGHRSVSWYQQTPGQGLQFLFEYFSETQRNKGNFPGRFSGRQFSNSRSEMNVSTLELGDSALYLCASSLQGLAGGTGELFFGEGSRLTVL.